This T cell receptor (beta chain) was captured by sequencing in a study of T cell changes during pregnancy in multiple sclerosis. Repertoires were generated with immunoSEQ multiplex PCR, while TCRdb's copy carries only in-frame clones and drops some. The repertoire holds approximately 49,000 clones, with around 92% as singletons. This CDR3 contains 13 residues. Germline assignment: CDR1 SGHVS and CDR2 FQNEAQ. V dropped 6 bases and J dropped 4 bases, with 12 bases sitting between them. This clonotype originated in a female donor in good health, enrolled as a control in a pregnancy study. Sample: CD4+ T cells from peripheral blood mononuclear cells, taken in the second trimester of pregnancy. The J gene is TRBJ2-5, the V gene TRBV7-8; D might be TRBD2 (7 bases). CDR3 DNA sequence: TGTGCCAGCAGACCCGGGGGGCGAGAGACCCAGTACTTC. Its translation is CASRPGGRETQYF. Complete variable domain (other parts from reference TRBV7-8 and TRBJ2-5): GAGVSQSPRYKVAKRGQDVALRCDPISGHVSLFWYQQALGQGPEFLTYFQNEAQLDKSGLPSDRFFAERPEGSVSTLKIQRTQQEDSAVYLCASRPGGRETQYFGPGTRLLVL.